The rows below give T cell receptor beta chains drawn from one sample of a study of T cell repertoires in cytomegalovirus infection. MiXCR, run by TCRdb on the reads, gives a single entry per CDR3 protein. The table includes 400,000 or so distinct CDR3 sequences, 31% detected once. The sequenced sample consisted of PBMCs. Source of these receptors: a human donor in good health (CMV status not recorded). Some clones in this sample may be carry-over from other donors' samples. The CDR3 runs from the conserved cysteine through the conserved F or W. Fields, in order: J gene, clone size, D gene, V gene, CDR3 protein, CDR3 DNA. The D gene is left open where the match is weak. Clone size is shown for a subset of rows, as once, few, many or a class of expanded clone.

>TRBJ2-1|many|.|TRBV18
CASSPEQQAYNEQFF
TGTGCCAGCTCACCGGAGCAGCAAGCTTACAATGAGCAGTTCTTC
>TRBJ2-5|.|.|TRBV5-1
CASSPVVGSVAETQYF
TGCGCCAGCAGCCCCGTCGTGGGTAGCGTCGCGGAGACCCAGTACTTC
>TRBJ2-7|few|.|TRBV6-2/TRBV6-3
CASTLPGSLYEQYF
TGTGCCAGCACCCTTCCCGGGAGCTTATACGAGCAGTACTTC
>TRBJ2-7|few|.|TRBV12-3/TRBV12-4
CASSGRPRQYEQYF
TGTGCCAGCAGTGGCCGACCGAGACAGTACGAGCAGTACTTC
>TRBJ1-5|.|.|TRBV6-8
CATSKGSGGGHLRNQPQHF
TGTGCAACTAGCAAAGGATCCGGGGGGGGCCACCTTCGGAATCAGCCCCAGCATTTT
>TRBJ1-1|many|.|TRBV7-2
CASSLPGGTEAFF
TGTGCCAGCAGCTTACCCGGGGGGACTGAAGCTTTCTTT
>TRBJ1-1|.|.|TRBV19
CASSLGGAAEAFF
TGTGCCAGTTCGCTTGGGGGGGCCGCTGAAGCTTTCTTT
>TRBJ2-3|.|.|TRBV5-4
CASSRRQDFTDTKYF
TGTGCCAGCAGTCGAAGACAGGATTTTACAGATACGAAGTATTTT
>TRBJ2-3|.|.|TRBV20-1
CSARGQGSSRDTQYF
TGCAGTGCTAGAGGTCAGGGCTCCTCCCGGGATACGCAGTATTTT
>TRBJ2-7|many|.|TRBV12-3/TRBV12-4
CASSLREGLRAGTWGEQYF
TGTGCCAGCAGTTTACGTGAAGGGCTCCGAGCCGGGACCTGGGGGGAGCAGTACTTC
>TRBJ2-1|few|.|TRBV27
CASRQGRPRIYNEQFF
TGTGCCAGCCGTCAGGGAAGACCCCGAATCTACAATGAGCAGTTCTTC
>TRBJ1-1|.|TRBD1|TRBV4-1
CASSRGQGGGEAFF
TGCGCCAGCAGCCGCGGACAGGGGGGGGGAGAAGCTTTCTTT
>TRBJ1-2|few|.|TRBV5-8
CASSGGRANYGYTF
TGTGCCAGCAGCGGAGGCAGGGCTAACTATGGCTACACCTTC
>TRBJ2-5|few|TRBD2|TRBV2
CASLLAGGPSETQYF
TGTGCCAGTCTGCTAGCGGGGGGGCCGAGTGAGACCCAGTACTTC
>TRBJ1-5|once|.|TRBV6-2/TRBV6-3
CASSYWVNQPQHF
TGTGCCAGCAGTTACTGGGTAAATCAGCCCCAGCATTTT
>TRBJ2-1|.|.|TRBV7-9
CASSLAQSSYNEQFF
TGTGCCAGCAGCTTAGCCCAGAGCTCCTACAATGAGCAGTTCTTC
>TRBJ1-1|few|.|TRBV11-2
CASSLDWVDTEAFF
TGTGCCAGCAGCTTAGATTGGGTGGACACTGAAGCTTTCTTT
>TRBJ1-3|.|.|TRBV25-1
CASMPPVGNTIYF
TGTGCCAGCATGCCCCCGGTTGGAAACACCATATATTTT
>TRBJ1-5|.|.|TRBV19
CASSIGGIPGNQPQHF
TGTGCCAGTAGTATAGGAGGGATTCCGGGCAATCAGCCCCAGCATTTT
>TRBJ2-3|many|.|TRBV25-1
CARELGTVLEYF
TGTGCCAGGGAACTAGGGACTGTCCTTGAGTATTTT
>TRBJ1-5|few|.|TRBV12-3/TRBV12-4
CASSFRPVDSNQPQHF
TGTGCCAGCAGTTTTCGGCCGGTAGATAGCAATCAGCCCCAGCATTTT
>TRBJ2-3|many|.|TRBV7-2
CASSLEVLALSTDTQYF
TGTGCCAGCAGCTTAGAAGTACTAGCCCTTAGCACAGATACGCAGTATTTT
>TRBJ2-5|.|.|TRBV14
CASSFVYGLNQETQYF
TGTGCCAGCAGCTTTGTCTATGGGCTGAACCAAGAGACCCAGTACTTC
>TRBJ2-7|few|TRBD2|TRBV15
CATSRGRPGGPSSYEQYF
TGTGCCACCAGCAGAGGCAGGCCGGGGGGTCCAAGCTCCTACGAGCAGTACTTC